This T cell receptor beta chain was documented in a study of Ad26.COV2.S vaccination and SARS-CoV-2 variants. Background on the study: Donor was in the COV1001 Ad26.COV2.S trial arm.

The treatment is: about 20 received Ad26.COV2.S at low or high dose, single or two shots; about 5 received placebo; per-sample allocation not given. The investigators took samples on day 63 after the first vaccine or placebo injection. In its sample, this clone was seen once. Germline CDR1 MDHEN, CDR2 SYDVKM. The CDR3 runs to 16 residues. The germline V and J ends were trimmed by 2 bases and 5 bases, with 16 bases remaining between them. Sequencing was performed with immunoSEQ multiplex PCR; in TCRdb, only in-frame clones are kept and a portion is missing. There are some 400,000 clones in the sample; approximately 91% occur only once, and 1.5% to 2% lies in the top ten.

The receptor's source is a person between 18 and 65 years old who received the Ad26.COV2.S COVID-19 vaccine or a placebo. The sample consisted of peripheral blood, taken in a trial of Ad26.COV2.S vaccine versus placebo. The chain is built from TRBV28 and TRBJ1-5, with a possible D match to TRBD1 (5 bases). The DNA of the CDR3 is TGTGCCAGCAGTTTAGTGGGGGAAGAGGGGTATCAGCCCCAGCATTTT. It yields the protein CASSLVGEEGYQPQHF.